This TCR beta chain was documented in a study of cytomegalovirus exposure and HLA in healthy donors. PCR employed 60 Vbeta and 13 Jbeta primers. The method was immunoSEQ multiplex PCR; TCRdb's version includes in-frame clones alone and lacks a portion of them. The repertoire includes 200,000 to 250,000 clones, around four fifths of them detected once, and less than 3.5% sits in the top ten. Broader study findings: As a later analysis revealed, most CMV-associated TCR beta chains appeared HLA-restricted. Earlier analysis found most TCR beta V segments productive about 87% or about 30% of the time.

Comments on this clone: What it binds is not known.

Nominal health characterized the donors when sampled, though unrecorded immune exposures were likely. The sequenced sample was PBMCs. The clonotype originates from a woman aged 55-69 years in good health and CMV-seropositive.

For the CDR3, the DNA is TGCGCCAGCAGCTCCGCCGGACAGGGGAGCACAGATACGCAGTATTTT. This sequence encodes CASSSAGQGSTDTQYF. The chain has TRBV5-1 and TRBJ2-3; 9 bases map to TRBD1. In germline, CDR1 is SGHRS, CDR2 YFSETQ. After removal of 3 bases from V and 0 bases from J, the junction contained 5 bases not matched to a gene. The CDR3 runs to 16 residues.